The 23 T cell receptor beta chains given below trace back to one sample, sequenced in a study of OX40 agonist ivuxolimab in advanced cancers. Sequencing used immunoSEQ multiplex PCR; TCRdb keeps in-frame clones, though not all of them. The sample lists about 45,000 clones, over 90% occurring once. This sample comprised CD4+ or CD8+ T cells sorted from blood, obtained in a trial of the OX40 agonist ivuxolimab. The source of these receptors is an adult with an advanced solid tumor such as melanoma, head and neck, liver or kidney cancer.

This clone has only one observation. This chain uses TRBV12-5 with TRBJ1-1, with TRBD1 matching 12 bases. Unmatched junction bases numbered 10, after V lost 6 bases and J lost 5 bases. The CDR3 covers 16 residues. Germline CDR1 and CDR2: LGHNT and FRNRAP. DNA for the CDR3: TGTGCTAGTGGACCCGGGACAGGGGGCCGATGGACTGAAGCTTTCTTT. Amino acid sequence: CASGPGTGGRWTEAFF.

V is TRBV6-5 and J is TRBJ2-7; no clear D. Trimming left V 0 bases short and J 5 bases short, with 8 bases between. The CDR3 is made up of 13 amino acids. The germline gives CDR1 MNHEY, CDR2 SVGAGI. The CDR3 nucleotides are TGTGCCAGCAGTTACTCTAGGTGGAACGAGCAGTACTTC. Its protein product is CASSYSRWNEQYF.

The chain is built from TRBV2 and TRBJ2-2; 7 bases align to TRBD1. From germline, CDR1 is SNHLY and CDR2 FYNNEI. The CDR3 covers 18 residues. Trimming cost V 7 bases and J 0 bases; bases outside gene matches: 14. The CDR3 loop is CASTGTTGPLANTGELFF. The CDR3 DNA sequence: TGTGCCAGCACCGGGACGACAGGGCCCCTGGCGAACACCGGGGAGCTGTTTTTT.

The V gene is TRBV7-3, the J gene TRBJ2-7, with 11 bases lining up with TRBD2. The CDR3 spans 15 residues. V dropped 5 bases and J dropped 6; count of bases not matched to a gene: 9. Germline CDR1 and CDR2: SGHTA and FQGTGA. The CDR3 DNA reads as TGTGCCAGCAGCGTTACTAGCGGGAGCGGATCCGAGCAGTACTTC. It encodes CASSVTSGSGSEQYF. Together with reference TRBV7-3 and TRBJ2-7, the CDR3 gives the full variable domain: GAGVSQTPSNKVTEKGKYVELRCDPISGHTALYWYRQSLGQGPEFLIYFQGTGAADDSGLPNDRFFAVRPEGSVSTLKIQRTERGDSAVYLCASSVTSGSGSEQYFGPGTRLTVT.

The gene calls are TRBV19 and TRBJ1-1; unclear D gene. Germline values: CDR1 LNHDA, CDR2 SQIVND (reference sequence). The V and J ends lost 3 bases and 0 bases respectively, with 11 bases between them. The CDR3 loop spans 15 amino acids. The CDR3 sequence is CASSMLAVMNTEAFF. Here the CDR3 DNA reads TGTGCCAGTAGTATGTTGGCCGTAATGAACACTGAAGCTTTCTTT.

Here the CDR3 reads CASSLGGRNEQFF. Here the CDR3 DNA reads TGTGCCAGCAGCTTAGGGGGCCGGAATGAGCAGTTCTTC. This chain joins TRBV7-2 and TRBJ2-1, with D tentatively TRBD1 (5 bases). Germline lookup yields CDR1 SGHTA and CDR2 FQGNSA. The CDR3 totals 13 residues. V was trimmed by 1 base and J by 7 bases, leaving 8 bases between them.

The rearrangement uses TRBV2 and TRBJ1-1; TRBD1 agrees at 9 bases. Germline trimming cut 4 bases from V and 4 bases from J; bases unmatched to any gene: 10. The CDR3 runs 16 residues. Germline-derived CDR1 and CDR2 are SNHLY and FYNNEI. DNA of the CDR3: TGTGCCAGCAGTGGTTCCGGGACAGGGCCTTTCACTGAAGCTTTCTTT. Protein product: CASSGSGTGPFTEAFF.

V is TRBV9 and J is TRBJ2-1, with 7 bases fitting TRBD2. Germline CDR1 SGDLS, CDR2 YYNGEE. V dropped 2 bases and J dropped 0; count of bases not matched to a gene: 5. This CDR3 has 16 residues. CDR3 in amino acids: CASSVFASGSYNEQFF. Here the CDR3 DNA reads TGTGCCAGCAGCGTGTTTGCTAGCGGCTCCTACAATGAGCAGTTCTTC.

The chain combines TRBV7-2 with TRBJ2-3; D is ambiguous. This CDR3 has 13 amino acids. Germline loops: CDR1 SGHTA, CDR2 FQGNSA. The V and J ends lost 5 bases and 2 bases respectively, with 8 bases between them. CDR3 sequence (DNA): TGTGCCAGCAGCCGACCCCTCACAGATACGCAGTATTTT. Amino acid sequence: CASSRPLTDTQYF. Looking up the rest from reference TRBV7-2 and TRBJ2-3 gives the full variable domain: GAGVSQSPSNKVTEKGKDVELRCDPISGHTALYWYRQSLGQGLEFLIYFQGNSAPDKSGLPSDRFSAERTGGSVSTLTIQRTQQEDSAVYLCASSRPLTDTQYFGPGTRLTVL.

The CDR3 sequence: CASSLRDRDYTDTQYF. The CDR3 nucleotides read TGTGCCAGCAGCCTAAGGGACAGGGACTACACAGATACGCAGTATTTT. This chain uses TRBV9 with TRBJ2-3; 9 bases match TRBD1. V lost 4 bases to trimming and J lost 2 bases; unmatched junction nucleotides: 8. The CDR3 length is 16 residues. Per germline, CDR1 SGDLS and CDR2 YYNGEE.

The chain is built from TRBV4-3 and TRBJ2-7; 14 bases fit TRBD2. The J segment lost 5 bases and the V segment lost 1 base, leaving 7 bases of the junction unmatched. Germline V gene sequence: CDR1 LGHNA, CDR2 YSLEER. The CDR3 runs to 17 residues. This CDR3 is CASSQAGTSGSMDEQYF. In nucleotides, the CDR3 is TGCGCCAGCAGCCAAGCCGGGACTAGCGGGAGTATGGACGAGCAGTACTTC.

This chain uses TRBV6-1 with TRBJ2-1; D is ambiguous. Germline loops: CDR1 MNHNS, CDR2 SASEGT. CDR3 length: 11 amino acids. V lost 5 bases and J 2 bases, leaving 1 base between the germline ends. CDR3 region: CASSPYNEQFF. The CDR3 DNA sequence: TGTGCCAGCAGTCCCTACAATGAGCAGTTCTTC.

The CDR3 coding sequence is TGTGCCAGCAGCTGGACGGCGCCTAAGAGAGGTGAGCAGTTCTTC. As protein: CASSWTAPKRGEQFF. The chain joins TRBV7-9 to TRBJ2-1, with D uncertain. Trimming removed 4 bases from V and 9 bases from J, with 19 bases in between. In germline, CDR1 is SEHNR, CDR2 FQNEAQ (reference sequence). The CDR3 is 15 amino acids.

This sequence joins TRBV5-3 and TRBJ2-7, with D maybe TRBD1 (6 bases). TRBV5-3 carries the ORF label, with uncertain function. V lost 5 bases and J 7 bases, leaving 25 bases between the germline ends. The CDR3 extends over 16 amino acids. CDR3 coding DNA: TGTGCCAGAAGTCGAACCCCCAGGGGCGGGTGGTGGGAGCAGTACTTC. It yields the protein CARSRTPRGGWWEQYF.

This rearrangement joins TRBV6-5 to TRBJ2-5; D is ambiguous. The CDR3 covers 12 residues. Looked up from germline, CDR1 is MNHEY and CDR2 is SVGAGI. The germline V and J ends were trimmed by 8 bases and 5 bases, with 12 bases remaining between them. The CDR3 sequence: CASPPPGETQYF. CDR3 sequence (DNA): TGTGCCAGCCCTCCACCCGGGGAGACCCAGTACTTC.

This clone was observed once. The chain joins TRBV9 to TRBJ1-2, with D possibly being TRBD1 (5 bases). Germline CDR1 is SGDLS and CDR2 is YYNGEE. The CDR3 has 11 residues. V was clipped by 3 bases and J by 9 bases, with 9 bases between them. CDR3 sequence: CASSAGGRYTF. In DNA, the CDR3 is TGTGCCAGCAGCGCGGGGGGACGCTACACCTTC.

The chain combines TRBV9 with TRBJ1-4; the match to TRBD1 covers 7 bases. V lost 2 bases to trimming and J lost 1 base; unmatched junction nucleotides: 2. Per germline, CDR1 SGDLS and CDR2 YYNGEE. The CDR3 extends over 15 amino acids. The CDR3 coding sequence is TGTGCCAGCAGCGTCAACAGGGGAACTAATGAAAAACTGTTTTTT. This codes for CASSVNRGTNEKLFF. Full variable domain (missing parts from reference TRBV9 and TRBJ1-4): DSGVTQTPKHLITATGQRVTLRCSPRSGDLSVYWYQQSLDQGLQFLIQYYNGEERAKGNILERFSAQQFPDLHSELNLSSLELGDSALYFCASSVNRGTNEKLFFGSGTQLSVL.

V and J are TRBV9 and TRBJ2-2, with no clear D. The CDR3 runs 13 residues. V gave up 4 bases and J gave up 4 bases, with 8 bases separating them. Looked up from germline, CDR1 is SGDLS and CDR2 is YYNGEE. CDR3 residues: CASSPPLTGELFF. The CDR3 DNA reads as TGTGCCAGCAGCCCCCCCCTCACCGGGGAGCTGTTTTTT.

The rearrangement uses TRBV27 and TRBJ2-7, with 10 nucleotides matching TRBD2. The CDR3 length is 14 residues. The V and J ends lost 10 bases and 2 bases, in that order; junction bases with no gene match: 8. Germline V lookup: CDR1 MNHEY, CDR2 SMNVEV (reference sequence). The CDR3 reads CATTPLAGAYEQYF. As DNA, the CDR3 is TGTGCCACCACCCCCCTAGCGGGGGCCTACGAGCAGTACTTC.

V usage is TRBV7-3 and J usage is TRBJ2-3; TRBD2 agrees at 8 bases. The junction had 2 bases not matched to a gene; V was cut back by 3 bases and J by 0 bases. Germline V gives CDR1 SGHTA, CDR2 FQGTGA. The CDR3 length is 15 residues. CDR3 residues: CASSFGGRSTDTQYF. The CDR3 region has the DNA TGTGCCAGCAGCTTTGGCGGGAGGAGCACAGATACGCAGTATTTT.

DNA of the CDR3: TGTGCCAGCAGCTTGGTGACCCTGGGGGTCAACAATGAGCAGTTCTTC. As protein: CASSLVTLGVNNEQFF. The J gene is TRBJ2-1, the V gene TRBV7-8; the D call may be TRBD1 or TRBD2 (5 bases each). V was clipped by 3 bases and J by 5 bases, with 17 bases between them. CDR3 size: 16 residues. Germline-derived CDR1 and CDR2 are SGHVS and FQNEAQ.

This sequence joins TRBV5-4 and TRBJ2-3; D is perhaps TRBD2 (5 bases). Germline CDR1 is SGHNT and CDR2 is YYREEE (reference sequence). The length of the CDR3 is 12 residues. Trimming shortened V by 6 bases and J by 1 base, and 6 bases separated the two germline ends. Here the CDR3 reads CASTEGTDTQYF. DNA for the CDR3: TGTGCCAGCACGGAGGGCACAGATACGCAGTATTTT.

V and J are TRBV7-8 and TRBJ2-7, with 7 bases identical to TRBD1. The CDR3 length is 13 residues. V was pared by 5 bases and J by 9 bases, with 10 bases of the junction left unmatched. Germline loops: CDR1 SGHVS, CDR2 FQNEAQ. The CDR3 sequence: CASSTGQARRQYF. CDR3 bases: TGTGCCAGCAGCACCGGACAGGCTCGCCGGCAGTACTTC.